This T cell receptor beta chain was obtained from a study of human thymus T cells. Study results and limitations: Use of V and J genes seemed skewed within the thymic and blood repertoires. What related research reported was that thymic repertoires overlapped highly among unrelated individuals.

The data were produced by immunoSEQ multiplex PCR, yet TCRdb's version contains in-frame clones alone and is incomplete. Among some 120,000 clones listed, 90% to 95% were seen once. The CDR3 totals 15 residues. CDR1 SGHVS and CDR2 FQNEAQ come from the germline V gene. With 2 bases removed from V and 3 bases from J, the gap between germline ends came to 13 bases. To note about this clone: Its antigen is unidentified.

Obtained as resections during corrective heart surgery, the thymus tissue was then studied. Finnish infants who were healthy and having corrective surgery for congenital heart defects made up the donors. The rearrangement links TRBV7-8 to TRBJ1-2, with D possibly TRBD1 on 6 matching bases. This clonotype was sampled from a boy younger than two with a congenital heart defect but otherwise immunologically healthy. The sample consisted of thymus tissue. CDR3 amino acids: CASSLSGGADYGYTF. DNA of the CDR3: TGTGCCAGCAGCTTATCCGGGGGCGCGGACTATGGCTACACCTTC.